The sequence of this TCR beta chain was determined in a study of blood T cell repertoires in COVID-19. Study-level background: There were acute and convalescent COVID-19 samples, and they came from the United States, Italy and Spain. Sample material is recorded as cDNA or gDNA derived from T cells, B-cell-depleted T cells, or PBMCs.

In germline, CDR1 is MNHEY, CDR2 SVGAGI. This CDR3 has 14 amino acids. The ends were cut back, 5 bases at V and 2 bases at J, with 13 bases in the middle. Original processing methods: Amplification of reference gene primers provided the estimated nucleated cell counts. The table came from immunoSEQ multiplex PCR; TCRdb's copy has only in-frame clones and leaves some out. The DNA was the basis for D and trimming; V, J and clone size are from that table. The sample holds around 400,000 clones; about 87% are singletons and the top ten take about 10%. This clone was seen a single time. The TCR comes from a woman aged 25 to 39 with COVID-19, enrolled during active disease. Sequencing was carried out using peripheral blood. The chain employs TRBV6-5 and TRBJ2-7; D is uncertain. The CDR3 DNA is TGTGCCAGCAGTCCCTCCGACTCAACCTACGAGCAGTACTTC. Encoded protein: CASSPSDSTYEQYF.